The rows below give T cell receptor beta chains drawn from one sample of a study of blood T cell repertoires in COVID-19. Some clones are missing from TCRdb's copy, which holds only in-frame ones; the method was immunoSEQ multiplex PCR. The sample gives roughly 250,000 clones, about 90% of which show up once; 10% to 15% is in the top ten. Sequenced sample: peripheral blood. These receptors all come from a woman younger than 45 with COVID-19, enrolled during active disease. Each CDR3 is given with its conserved first and last residue. A D gene is named only where the DNA matches it firmly. A row's size may be missing; if present it is once, few, many or a size class.

V gene: TRBV25-1
clone size: -
J gene: TRBJ1-6
D gene: -
CDR3 DNA: TGTGCCAGCAGTGACCCGGGGGTACCCCTCCACTTT
CDR3 protein: CASSDPGVPLHF

V gene: TRBV7-9
clone size: few
J gene: TRBJ1-1
D gene: -
CDR3 DNA: TGTGCCAGCAGCTCCCCCCAAAACACTGAAGCTTTCTTT
CDR3 protein: CASSSPQNTEAFF

V gene: TRBV6-5
clone size: -
J gene: TRBJ2-3
D gene: TRBD1
CDR3 DNA: TGTGCCAGCAGTTACTCGTCGGGACAGATCACAGATACGCAGTATTTT
CDR3 protein: CASSYSSGQITDTQYF

V gene: TRBV28
clone size: -
J gene: TRBJ1-3
D gene: TRBD1
CDR3 DNA: TGTGCCACCCGGTTGCAGGGGGCCTACTCTGGAAACACCATATATTTT
CDR3 protein: CATRLQGAYSGNTIYF

V gene: TRBV6-5
clone size: -
J gene: TRBJ1-3
D gene: -
CDR3 DNA: TGTGCCAGCAGGAAGGGAGCCTCTGGAAACACCATATATTTT
CDR3 protein: CASRKGASGNTIYF

V gene: TRBV6-5
clone size: -
J gene: TRBJ2-1
D gene: -
CDR3 DNA: TGTGCCAGCAGTTACAGGGGACATAATGACGATGAGCAGTTCTTC
CDR3 protein: CASSYRGHNDDEQFF

V gene: TRBV11-2
clone size: once
J gene: TRBJ2-5
D gene: -
CDR3 DNA: TGTGCCAGCAGCTCGCTTACAGGGAAAGAGACCCAGTACTTC
CDR3 protein: CASSSLTGKETQYF

V gene: TRBV7-8
clone size: -
J gene: TRBJ1-1
D gene: -
CDR3 DNA: TGTGCCAGCAGCCCTCGTGGCAGGGGAAACACTGAAGCTTTCTTT
CDR3 protein: CASSPRGRGNTEAFF

V gene: TRBV13
clone size: -
J gene: TRBJ2-3
D gene: TRBD2
CDR3 DNA: TGTGCCAGCAGCTCGCGGGGGGCCGGGACAGATACGCAGTATTTT
CDR3 protein: CASSSRGAGTDTQYF

V gene: TRBV6-5
clone size: -
J gene: TRBJ2-5
D gene: -
CDR3 DNA: TGTGCCTCGGCGGGGAACCCAGAGACCCAGTACTTC
CDR3 protein: CASAGNPETQYF

V gene: TRBV19
clone size: -
J gene: TRBJ1-2
D gene: -
CDR3 DNA: TGTGCCAGTGGGGGGTACTATGGCTACACCTTC
CDR3 protein: CASGGYYGYTF

V gene: TRBV5-1
clone size: once
J gene: TRBJ1-5
D gene: -
CDR3 DNA: TGCGCCAGCAGCGGGAACAGGGTTAACAATCAGCCCCAGCATTTT
CDR3 protein: CASSGNRVNNQPQHF

V gene: TRBV4-1
clone size: -
J gene: TRBJ2-7
D gene: -
CDR3 DNA: TGCGCCAGCAGCCCCGGGGAGCTGACCTACGAGCAGTACTTC
CDR3 protein: CASSPGELTYEQYF

V gene: TRBV7-2
clone size: -
J gene: TRBJ2-5
D gene: TRBD2
CDR3 DNA: TGTGCCAGCAGCTTGGGACAGATTAGCGGGGGCCAGGAGACCCAGTACTTC
CDR3 protein: CASSLGQISGGQETQYF

V gene: TRBV3-1/TRBV3-2
clone size: -
J gene: TRBJ2-7
D gene: -
CDR3 DNA: TGTGCCAGCAGCCAACGAGGCAGACACGAGCAGTACTTC
CDR3 protein: CASSQRGRHEQYF

V gene: TRBV27
clone size: -
J gene: TRBJ2-7
D gene: TRBD2
CDR3 DNA: TGTGCCAGCAGTTTACGTAGTAGCGGGGGGTACGAGCAGTACTTC
CDR3 protein: CASSLRSSGGYEQYF

V gene: TRBV7-9
clone size: -
J gene: TRBJ1-1
D gene: -
CDR3 DNA: TGTGCCAGCAGCTTTCCAGGGGCCGAAGCTTTCTTT
CDR3 protein: CASSFPGAEAFF

V gene: TRBV12-5
clone size: once
J gene: TRBJ1-1
D gene: TRBD1
CDR3 DNA: TGTGCTAGTGGTTTCGACAGAACAGGGGGGGCTGAAGCTTTCTTT
CDR3 protein: CASGFDRTGGAEAFF

V gene: TRBV18
clone size: -
J gene: TRBJ1-4
D gene: -
CDR3 DNA: TGTGCCAGCTCACCCCAGGGATGGAATGAAAAACTGTTTTTT
CDR3 protein: CASSPQGWNEKLFF

V gene: TRBV29-1
clone size: -
J gene: TRBJ1-2
D gene: -
CDR3 DNA: TGCAGCGCCCCATCGGTCGTTCGGGATGGTGGCTACACCTTC
CDR3 protein: CSAPSVVRDGGYTF

V gene: TRBV18
clone size: -
J gene: TRBJ2-3
D gene: -
CDR3 DNA: TGTGCCAGCACCAAAAGACTAGGGGATACGCAGTATTTT
CDR3 protein: CASTKRLGDTQYF

V gene: TRBV6-4
clone size: few
J gene: TRBJ2-2
D gene: -
CDR3 DNA: TGTGCCAGCAGTGTTCTAGGAAACACCGGGGAGCTGTTTTTT
CDR3 protein: CASSVLGNTGELFF

V gene: TRBV19
clone size: -
J gene: TRBJ2-7
D gene: -
CDR3 DNA: TGTGCCAGTAGGGGAGAACACTACGAGCAGTACTTC
CDR3 protein: CASRGEHYEQYF

V gene: TRBV7-9
clone size: -
J gene: TRBJ2-3
D gene: TRBD2
CDR3 DNA: TGTGCCAGCAGCCCAACATTCGGCGGGGGGGCTAGCACAGATACGCAGTATTTT
CDR3 protein: CASSPTFGGGASTDTQYF

V gene: TRBV9
clone size: -
J gene: TRBJ1-4
D gene: -
CDR3 DNA: TGTGCCAGCAGCGTAGGTTGGGGGCTGGGTGAAAAACTGTTTTTT
CDR3 protein: CASSVGWGLGEKLFF

V gene: TRBV3-1/TRBV3-2
clone size: -
J gene: TRBJ1-5
D gene: TRBD1
CDR3 DNA: TGTGCCAGCAGCCATGGACAGGGAGGTGGTAGCAATCAGCCCCAGCATTTT
CDR3 protein: CASSHGQGGGSNQPQHF

V gene: TRBV3-1/TRBV3-2
clone size: -
J gene: TRBJ2-5
D gene: -
CDR3 DNA: TGTGCCAGCAGCCAAGATTGGGCCTTCCAAGAGACCCAGTACTTC
CDR3 protein: CASSQDWAFQETQYF

V gene: TRBV5-4
clone size: -
J gene: TRBJ1-1
D gene: TRBD1
CDR3 DNA: TGTGCCAGCAGGGCAGGGGGTCGCGGGGTCTCCACTGAAGCTTTCTTT
CDR3 protein: CASRAGGRGVSTEAFF

V gene: TRBV6-5
clone size: -
J gene: TRBJ1-5
D gene: -
CDR3 DNA: TGTGCCAGCGCTGGGGGGTTGAATCAGCCCCAGCATTTT
CDR3 protein: CASAGGLNQPQHF

V gene: TRBV2
clone size: -
J gene: TRBJ1-2
D gene: -
CDR3 DNA: TGTGCCAGCAACTCGGACTCCGACTATGGCTACACCTTC
CDR3 protein: CASNSDSDYGYTF

V gene: TRBV6-5
clone size: few
J gene: TRBJ1-1
D gene: -
CDR3 DNA: TGTGCCAGCAGTTACTCGTCGCAGGCGGAAGCTTTCTTT
CDR3 protein: CASSYSSQAEAFF

V gene: TRBV10-3
clone size: -
J gene: TRBJ2-2
D gene: -
CDR3 DNA: TGTGCCATCCGGCAGGGTGGGGTGACCGGGGAGCTGTTTTTT
CDR3 protein: CAIRQGGVTGELFF

V gene: TRBV5-8
clone size: -
J gene: TRBJ1-5
D gene: -
CDR3 DNA: TGTGCCAGCAGCTTGCGGGGAGGACTTAATCAGCCCCAGCATTTT
CDR3 protein: CASSLRGGLNQPQHF

V gene: TRBV5-4
clone size: few
J gene: TRBJ1-1
D gene: -
CDR3 DNA: TGTGCCAGCAGCCTAGGACACGGAACTGAAGCTTTCTTT
CDR3 protein: CASSLGHGTEAFF

V gene: TRBV4-2
clone size: -
J gene: TRBJ2-3
D gene: TRBD2
CDR3 DNA: TGTGCCAGCAGCCCTCGACTAGCGGGGGGGCCGGGAGATACGCAGTATTTT
CDR3 protein: CASSPRLAGGPGDTQYF

V gene: TRBV14
clone size: -
J gene: TRBJ1-2
D gene: -
CDR3 DNA: TGTGCCAGCAGCCAAGCGGGGGGCTATGGCTACACCTTC
CDR3 protein: CASSQAGGYGYTF

V gene: TRBV6-4
clone size: -
J gene: TRBJ2-6
D gene: -
CDR3 DNA: TGTGCCAGCAGTGAGAGGGACATCTTATCTGGGGCCAACGTCCTGACTTTC
CDR3 protein: CASSERDILSGANVLTF

V gene: TRBV5-1
clone size: -
J gene: TRBJ2-5
D gene: -
CDR3 DNA: TGCGCCAGCACCCTCCTCGGGGCGGGAAGAGGAGAGACCCAGTACTTC
CDR3 protein: CASTLLGAGRGETQYF

V gene: TRBV15
clone size: -
J gene: TRBJ1-3
D gene: TRBD1
CDR3 DNA: TGTGCCACCAGCAGAGATGCCCTGGGACAGGGGTCCTCTGGAAACACCATATATTTT
CDR3 protein: CATSRDALGQGSSGNTIYF

V gene: TRBV4-1
clone size: -
J gene: TRBJ1-3
D gene: -
CDR3 DNA: TGCGCCAGCAGCTTGCGGTTTTCCGGAAACACCATATATTTT
CDR3 protein: CASSLRFSGNTIYF

V gene: TRBV29-1
clone size: -
J gene: TRBJ2-1
D gene: TRBD1
CDR3 DNA: TGCAGCGCCCCCGGGCCAGACAGGGCCCGCAATGAGCAGTTCTTC
CDR3 protein: CSAPGPDRARNEQFF

V gene: TRBV5-1
clone size: -
J gene: TRBJ2-1
D gene: TRBD1
CDR3 DNA: TGCGCCAGCAGCTTGACCTTTGGACAGGCAAGCTCCTACAATGAGCAGTTCTTC
CDR3 protein: CASSLTFGQASSYNEQFF

V gene: TRBV6-1
clone size: -
J gene: TRBJ2-1
D gene: TRBD1
CDR3 DNA: TGTGCCAGCAGTGAATCCACAGGGGCCTCCTACAATGAGCAGTTCTTC
CDR3 protein: CASSESTGASYNEQFF

V gene: TRBV12-5
clone size: -
J gene: TRBJ2-2
D gene: -
CDR3 DNA: TGTGCTAGTGGTTTGCCCCGGAGGCAGCCGAACACCGGGGAGCTGTTTTTT
CDR3 protein: CASGLPRRQPNTGELFF

V gene: TRBV3-1/TRBV3-2
clone size: -
J gene: TRBJ1-1
D gene: -
CDR3 DNA: TGTGCCAGCAGCCAGGCCTCATCGGGTCCGAACGCTGAAGCTTTCTTT
CDR3 protein: CASSQASSGPNAEAFF

V gene: TRBV2
clone size: -
J gene: TRBJ2-5
D gene: -
CDR3 DNA: TGTGCCAGCAGCACCCCCAGGGTCGCCCAAGAGACCCAGTACTTC
CDR3 protein: CASSTPRVAQETQYF

V gene: TRBV11-2
clone size: -
J gene: TRBJ1-1
D gene: -
CDR3 DNA: TGTGCCAGCAGCCTCCTGGGCGGAGGAACACTGAAGGCTTTCTTT
CDR3 protein: CASSLLGGGTLKAFF

V gene: TRBV6-5
clone size: -
J gene: TRBJ1-1
D gene: -
CDR3 DNA: TGTGCCAGCAGTTACTCGAGCTGGGGGGACACTGAAGCTTTCTTT
CDR3 protein: CASSYSSWGDTEAFF

V gene: TRBV7-8
clone size: few
J gene: TRBJ1-1
D gene: -
CDR3 DNA: TGTGCCAGCGCTCGTGGGGGCCGGAACACTGAAGCTTTCTTT
CDR3 protein: CASARGGRNTEAFF

V gene: TRBV3-1/TRBV3-2
clone size: -
J gene: TRBJ1-3
D gene: -
CDR3 DNA: TGTGCCAGCAGCCCCGGGGGTTCTGGAAACACCATATATTTT
CDR3 protein: CASSPGGSGNTIYF